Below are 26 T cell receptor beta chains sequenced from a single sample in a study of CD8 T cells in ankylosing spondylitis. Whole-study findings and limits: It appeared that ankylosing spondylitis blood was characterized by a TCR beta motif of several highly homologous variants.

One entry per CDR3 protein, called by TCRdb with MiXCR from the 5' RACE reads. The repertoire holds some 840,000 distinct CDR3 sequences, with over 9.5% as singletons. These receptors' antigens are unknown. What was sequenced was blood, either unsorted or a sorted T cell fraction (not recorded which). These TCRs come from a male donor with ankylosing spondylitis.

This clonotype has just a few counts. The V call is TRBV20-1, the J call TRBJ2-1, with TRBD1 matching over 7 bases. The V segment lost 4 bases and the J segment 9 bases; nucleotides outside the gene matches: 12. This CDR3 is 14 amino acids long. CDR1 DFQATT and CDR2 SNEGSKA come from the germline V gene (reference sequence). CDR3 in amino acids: CSAKDRAVGGEQFF. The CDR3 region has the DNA TGCAGTGCTAAAGACAGGGCTGTAGGGGGTGAGCAGTTCTTC.

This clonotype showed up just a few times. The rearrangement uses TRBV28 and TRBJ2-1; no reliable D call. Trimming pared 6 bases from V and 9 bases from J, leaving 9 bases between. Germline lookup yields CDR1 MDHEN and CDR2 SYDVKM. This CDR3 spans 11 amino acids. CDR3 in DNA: TGTGCCAGCAGGGACCGTCGTGAGCAGTTCTTC. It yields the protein CASRDRREQFF.

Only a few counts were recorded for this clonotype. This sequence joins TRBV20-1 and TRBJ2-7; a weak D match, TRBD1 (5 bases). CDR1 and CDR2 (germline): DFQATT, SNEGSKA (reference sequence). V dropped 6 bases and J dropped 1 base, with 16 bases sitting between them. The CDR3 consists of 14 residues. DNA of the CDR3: TGCAGTGCGAGAAGCAGGGCCGATTCCTACGAGCAGTACTTC. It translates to CSARSRADSYEQYF.

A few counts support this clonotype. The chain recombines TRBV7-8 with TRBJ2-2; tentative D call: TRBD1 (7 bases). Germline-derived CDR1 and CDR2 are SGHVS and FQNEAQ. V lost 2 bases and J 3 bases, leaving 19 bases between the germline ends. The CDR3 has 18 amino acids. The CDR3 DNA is TGTGCCAGCAGCTTAAGTGGAGGGGGCGGAATGGACACCGGGGAGCTGTTTTTT. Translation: CASSLSGGGGMDTGELFF.

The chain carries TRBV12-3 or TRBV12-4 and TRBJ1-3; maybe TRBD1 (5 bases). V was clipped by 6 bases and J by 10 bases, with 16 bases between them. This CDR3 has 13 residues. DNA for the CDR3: TGTGCCAGCAGCCCTGGGACGCGGGGGACCATATATTTT. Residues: CASSPGTRGTIYF.

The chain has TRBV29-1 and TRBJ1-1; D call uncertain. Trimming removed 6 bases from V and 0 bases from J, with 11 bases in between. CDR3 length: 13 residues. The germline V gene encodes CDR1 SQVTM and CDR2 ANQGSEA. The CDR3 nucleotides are TGCAGCGTCCGTGCGGTTCTGAACACTGAAGCTTTCTTT. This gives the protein CSVRAVLNTEAFF.

CDR3 sequence (DNA): TGTGCCAGCAGCTTAGTTCTCACCTACACCGGGGAGCTGTTTTTT. It translates to CASSLVLTYTGELFF. The chain uses TRBV7-2 and TRBJ2-2; D is unclear. From germline, CDR1 is SGHTA and CDR2 FQGNSA. V lost 1 base and J lost 3, with 9 bases in between. This CDR3 spans 15 amino acids.

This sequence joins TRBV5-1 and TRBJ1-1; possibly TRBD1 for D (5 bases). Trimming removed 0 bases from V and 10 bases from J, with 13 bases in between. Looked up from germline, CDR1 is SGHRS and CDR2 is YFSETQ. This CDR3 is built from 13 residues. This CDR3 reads CASSLAGERGAFF. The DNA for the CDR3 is TGCGCCAGCAGCTTGGCGGGGGAACGCGGAGCTTTCTTT.

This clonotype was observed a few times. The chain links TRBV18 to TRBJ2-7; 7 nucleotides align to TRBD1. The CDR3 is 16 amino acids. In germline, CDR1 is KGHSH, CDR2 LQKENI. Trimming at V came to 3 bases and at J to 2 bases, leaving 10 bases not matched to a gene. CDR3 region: CASSPPPSDRTYEQYF. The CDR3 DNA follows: TGTGCCAGCTCACCGCCACCTTCGGACAGGACCTACGAGCAGTACTTC.

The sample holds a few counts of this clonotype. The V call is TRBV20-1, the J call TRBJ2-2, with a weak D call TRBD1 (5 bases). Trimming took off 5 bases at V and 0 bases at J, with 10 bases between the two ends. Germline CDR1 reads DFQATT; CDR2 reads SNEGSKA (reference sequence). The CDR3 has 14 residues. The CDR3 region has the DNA TGCAGTGCTGGGGCCACGGCGAACACCGGGGAGCTGTTTTTT. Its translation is CSAGATANTGELFF.

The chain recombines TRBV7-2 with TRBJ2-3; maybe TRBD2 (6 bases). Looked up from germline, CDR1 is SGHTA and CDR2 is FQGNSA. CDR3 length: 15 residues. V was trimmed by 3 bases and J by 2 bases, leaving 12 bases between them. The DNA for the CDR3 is TGTGCCAGCAGCTTGAGAAGGAGGGACACAGATACGCAGTATTTT. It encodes CASSLRRRDTDTQYF. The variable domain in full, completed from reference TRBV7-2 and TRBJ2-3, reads GAGVSQSPSNKVTEKGKDVELRCDPISGHTALYWYRQSLGQGLEFLIYFQGNSAPDKSGLPSDRFSAERTGGSVSTLTIQRTQQEDSAVYLCASSLRRRDTDTQYFGPGTRLTVL.

Here the CDR3 reads CASSKVTGKANSPLHF. In nucleotides, the CDR3 is TGTGCCAGCAGCAAAGTAACAGGGAAAGCTAATTCACCCCTCCACTTT. This chain joins TRBV21-1 and TRBJ1-6; TRBD1 was called by the table and not checked on the DNA. TRBV21-1 is assigned pseudogene status. The CDR3 loop spans 16 amino acids.

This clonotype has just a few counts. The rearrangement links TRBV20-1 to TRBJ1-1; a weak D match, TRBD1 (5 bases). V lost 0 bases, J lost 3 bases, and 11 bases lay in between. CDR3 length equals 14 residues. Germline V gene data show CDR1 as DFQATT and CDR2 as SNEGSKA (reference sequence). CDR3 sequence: CSARDYWGDTEAFF. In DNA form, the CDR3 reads TGCAGTGCTAGAGATTATTGGGGCGACACTGAAGCTTTCTTT.

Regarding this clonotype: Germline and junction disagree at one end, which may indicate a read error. The CDR3, as DNA: TGTGCGATCACAGGGGGCGAACGATTGAACACCGGGGAGCTGTTTTTT. It translates to CAITGGERLNTGELFF. V and J are TRBV10-3 and TRBJ2-2, with 9 bases lining up with TRBD1. This CDR3 is 16 amino acids long. Germline assignment: CDR1 ENHRY and CDR2 SYGVKD.

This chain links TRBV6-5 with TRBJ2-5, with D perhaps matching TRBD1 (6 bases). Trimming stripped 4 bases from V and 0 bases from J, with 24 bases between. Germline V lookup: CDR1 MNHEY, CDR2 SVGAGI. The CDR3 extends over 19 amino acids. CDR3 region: CASSWPRLAGTSYQETQYF. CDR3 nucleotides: TGTGCCAGCAGTTGGCCCCGACTTGCCGGGACATCGTACCAAGAGACCCAGTACTTC.

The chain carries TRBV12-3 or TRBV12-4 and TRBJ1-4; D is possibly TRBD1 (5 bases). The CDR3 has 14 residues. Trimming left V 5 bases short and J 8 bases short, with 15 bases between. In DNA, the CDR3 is TGTGCCAGCAGTCCACTGGGGGGTCGGGAAAAACTGTTTTTT. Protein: CASSPLGGREKLFF.

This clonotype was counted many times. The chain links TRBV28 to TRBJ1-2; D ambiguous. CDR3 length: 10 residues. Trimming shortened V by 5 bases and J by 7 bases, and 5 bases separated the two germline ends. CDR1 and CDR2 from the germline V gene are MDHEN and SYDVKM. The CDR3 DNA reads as TGTGCCAGCAGTAATGTTGGCTACACCTTC. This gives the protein CASSNVGYTF.

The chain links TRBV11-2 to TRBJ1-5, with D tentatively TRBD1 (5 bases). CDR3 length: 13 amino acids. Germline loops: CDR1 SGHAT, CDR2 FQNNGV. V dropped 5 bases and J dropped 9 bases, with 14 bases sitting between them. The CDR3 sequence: CASSGRGFGPQHF. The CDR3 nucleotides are TGTGCCAGCAGCGGGAGGGGCTTCGGGCCCCAGCATTTT.

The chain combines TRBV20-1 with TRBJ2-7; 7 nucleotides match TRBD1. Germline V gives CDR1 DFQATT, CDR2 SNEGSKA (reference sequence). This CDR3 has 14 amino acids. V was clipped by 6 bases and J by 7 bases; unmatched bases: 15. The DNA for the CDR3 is TGCAGTGCCCCTAGAGGTCCAGGGGGAAGGGAGCAGTACTTC. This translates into CSAPRGPGGREQYF.

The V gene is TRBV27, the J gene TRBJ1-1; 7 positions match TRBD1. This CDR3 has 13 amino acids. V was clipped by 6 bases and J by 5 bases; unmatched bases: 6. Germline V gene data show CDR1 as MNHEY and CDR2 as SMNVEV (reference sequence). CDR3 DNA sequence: TGTGCCAGCAGATTACAGGGGAGAACTGAAGCTTTCTTT. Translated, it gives CASRLQGRTEAFF.

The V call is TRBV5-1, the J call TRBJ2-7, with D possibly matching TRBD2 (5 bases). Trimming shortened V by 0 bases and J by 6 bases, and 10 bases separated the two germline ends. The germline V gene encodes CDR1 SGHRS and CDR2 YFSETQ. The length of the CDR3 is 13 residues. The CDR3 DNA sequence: TGCGCCAGCAGCTTGGTGGTAGGGAGCGAGCAGTACTTC. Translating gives CASSLVVGSEQYF.

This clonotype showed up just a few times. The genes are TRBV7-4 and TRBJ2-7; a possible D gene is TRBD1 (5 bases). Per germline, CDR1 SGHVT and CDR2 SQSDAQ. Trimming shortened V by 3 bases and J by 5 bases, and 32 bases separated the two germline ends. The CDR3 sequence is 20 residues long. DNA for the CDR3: TGTGCCAGCAGCTTTTGTTACAAAGTGAACGGACAACCACCTCTCCACGAGCAGTACTTC. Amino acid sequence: CASSFCYKVNGQPPLHEQYF.

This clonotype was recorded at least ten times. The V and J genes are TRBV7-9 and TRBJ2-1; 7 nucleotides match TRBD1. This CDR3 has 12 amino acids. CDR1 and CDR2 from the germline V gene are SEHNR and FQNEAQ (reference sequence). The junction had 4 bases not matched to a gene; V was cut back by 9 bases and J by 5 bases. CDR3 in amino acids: CARSGQDNEQFF. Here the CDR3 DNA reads TGTGCCAGATCCGGACAGGACAATGAGCAGTTCTTC.

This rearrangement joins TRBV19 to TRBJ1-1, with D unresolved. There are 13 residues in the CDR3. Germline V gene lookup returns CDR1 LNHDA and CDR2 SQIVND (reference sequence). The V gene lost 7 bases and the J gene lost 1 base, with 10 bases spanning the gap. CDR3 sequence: CASNSPQNTEAFF. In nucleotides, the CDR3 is TGTGCCAGTAACTCGCCGCAGAACACTGAAGCTTTCTTT.

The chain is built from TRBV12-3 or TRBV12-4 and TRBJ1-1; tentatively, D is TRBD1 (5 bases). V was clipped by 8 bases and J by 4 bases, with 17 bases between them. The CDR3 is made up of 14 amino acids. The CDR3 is CASALVFGGTEAFF. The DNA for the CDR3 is TGTGCCAGCGCCCTAGTGTTCGGGGGCACTGAAGCTTTCTTT.

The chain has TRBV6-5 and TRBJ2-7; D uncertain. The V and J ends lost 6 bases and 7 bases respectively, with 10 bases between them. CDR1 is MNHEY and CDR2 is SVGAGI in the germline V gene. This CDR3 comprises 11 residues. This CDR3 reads CASSLGQEQYF. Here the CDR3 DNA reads TGTGCCAGCAGCCTTGGGCAAGAGCAGTACTTC.